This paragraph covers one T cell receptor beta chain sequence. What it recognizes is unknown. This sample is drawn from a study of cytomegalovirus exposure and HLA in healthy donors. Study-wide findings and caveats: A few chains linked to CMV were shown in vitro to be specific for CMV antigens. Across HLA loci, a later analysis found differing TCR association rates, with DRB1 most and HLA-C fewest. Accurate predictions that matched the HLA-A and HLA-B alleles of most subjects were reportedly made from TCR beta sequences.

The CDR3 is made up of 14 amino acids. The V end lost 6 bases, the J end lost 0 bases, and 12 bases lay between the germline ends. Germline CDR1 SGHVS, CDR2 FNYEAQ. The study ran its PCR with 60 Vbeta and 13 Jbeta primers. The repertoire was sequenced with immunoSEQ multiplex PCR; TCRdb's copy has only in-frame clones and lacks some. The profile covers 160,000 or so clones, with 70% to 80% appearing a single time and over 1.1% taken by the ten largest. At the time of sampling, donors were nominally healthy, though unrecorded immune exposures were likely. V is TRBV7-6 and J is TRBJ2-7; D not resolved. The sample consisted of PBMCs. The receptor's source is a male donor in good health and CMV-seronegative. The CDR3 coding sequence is TGTGCCAGCAGGAGGATGCCTAGCTCCTACGAGCAGTACTTC. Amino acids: CASRRMPSSYEQYF.